This T cell receptor beta chain was captured in a study of early T cells in non-severe SARS-CoV-2 infection. The overall study: The sequenced material was bulk RNA from unsorted whole blood, and its chains were unpaired. Study-wide results and caveats: Matching with VDJdb favored anti-spike CD8 responses (missing private and CD4 specificities).

The V end was cut by 5 bases, the J end by 8 bases, with 13 bases between. Germline CDR1 and CDR2: SEHNR and FQNEAQ (reference sequence). The CDR3 has 13 residues. This clonotype was picked up many times. The antigen is undetermined. Attached unique molecular identifiers marked individual cDNA molecules. TCRdb processed the 5' RACE reads anew with MiXCR; each CDR3 protein has one entry. The table includes some 80,000 distinct CDR3 sequences, roughly 15% detected once. The clonotype was recovered from an adult who was a healthcare worker with PCR-confirmed SARS-CoV-2 infection or an uninfected control (not recorded which). Sequenced sample: whole blood. The chain is built from TRBV7-9 and TRBJ2-1; unclear D gene. For the CDR3, the DNA is TGTGCCAGCAGCGATGGGGTGGCGGATGAGCAGTTCTTC. This gives the protein CASSDGVADEQFF.